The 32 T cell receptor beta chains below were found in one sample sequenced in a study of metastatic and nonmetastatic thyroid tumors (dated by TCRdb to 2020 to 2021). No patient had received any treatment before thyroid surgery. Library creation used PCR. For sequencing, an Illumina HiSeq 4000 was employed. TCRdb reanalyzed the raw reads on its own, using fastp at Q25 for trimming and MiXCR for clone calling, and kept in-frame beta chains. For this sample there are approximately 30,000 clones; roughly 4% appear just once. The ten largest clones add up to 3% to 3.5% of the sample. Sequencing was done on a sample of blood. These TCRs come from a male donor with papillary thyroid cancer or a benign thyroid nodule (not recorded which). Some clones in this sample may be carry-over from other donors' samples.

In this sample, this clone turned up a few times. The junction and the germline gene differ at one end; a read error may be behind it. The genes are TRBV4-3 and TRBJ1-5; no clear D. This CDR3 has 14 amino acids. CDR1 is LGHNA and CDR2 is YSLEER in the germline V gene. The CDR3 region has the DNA TGCGCCAGCAACCAAGATCGGGCTTATCAGCCCCAGAATTTT. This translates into CASNQDRAYQPQNF.

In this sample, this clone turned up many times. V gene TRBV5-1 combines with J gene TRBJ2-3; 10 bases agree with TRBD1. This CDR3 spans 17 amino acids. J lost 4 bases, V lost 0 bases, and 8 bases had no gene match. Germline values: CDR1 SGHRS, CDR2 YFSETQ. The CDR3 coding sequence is TGCGCCAGCAGCTTGGGCGGGGGACAGGGGAGCGCAGATACGCAGTATTTT. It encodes CASSLGGGQGSADTQYF.

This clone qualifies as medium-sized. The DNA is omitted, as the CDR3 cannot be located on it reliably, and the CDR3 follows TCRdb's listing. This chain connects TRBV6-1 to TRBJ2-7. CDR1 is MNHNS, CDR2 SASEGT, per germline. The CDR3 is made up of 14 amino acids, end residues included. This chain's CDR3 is CASSSSGALYEQYF.

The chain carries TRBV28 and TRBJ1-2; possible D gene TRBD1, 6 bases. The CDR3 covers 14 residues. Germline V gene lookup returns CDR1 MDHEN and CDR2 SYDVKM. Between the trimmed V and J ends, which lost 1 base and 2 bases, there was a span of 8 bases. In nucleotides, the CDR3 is TGTGCCAGCAGTTTATTAGGACAGAACTATGGCTACACCTTC. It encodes CASSLLGQNYGYTF.

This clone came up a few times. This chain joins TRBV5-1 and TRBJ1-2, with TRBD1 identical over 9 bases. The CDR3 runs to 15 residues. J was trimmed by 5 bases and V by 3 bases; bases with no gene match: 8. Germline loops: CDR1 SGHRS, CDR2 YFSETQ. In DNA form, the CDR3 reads TGCGCCAGCAGCTCCAACAGGGGGCCGGCGTATGGCTACACCTTC. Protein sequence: CASSSNRGPAYGYTF.

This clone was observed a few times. The CDR3 protein is CSVLGHSGGAYEQYF. In nucleotides, the CDR3 is TGCAGTGTTCTCGGGCATTCGGGGGGAGCCTACGAGCAGTACTTC. This chain links TRBV20-1 with TRBJ2-7, with TRBD2 matching over 7 bases. V gave up 7 bases and J gave up 2 bases; unmatched junction bases: 14. Germline CDR1 DFQATT, CDR2 SNEGSKA (reference sequence). The CDR3 runs 15 residues.

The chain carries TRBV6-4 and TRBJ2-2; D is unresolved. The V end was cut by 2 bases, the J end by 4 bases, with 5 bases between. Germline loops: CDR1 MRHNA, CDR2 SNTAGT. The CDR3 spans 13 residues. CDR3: CASSDRGTGELFF. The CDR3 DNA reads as TGTGCCAGCAGTGACAGAGGCACCGGGGAGCTGTTTTTT.

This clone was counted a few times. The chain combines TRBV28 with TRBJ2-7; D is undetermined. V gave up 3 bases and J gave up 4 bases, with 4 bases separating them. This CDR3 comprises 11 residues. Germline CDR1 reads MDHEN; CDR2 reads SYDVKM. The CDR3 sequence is CASSFQYEQYF. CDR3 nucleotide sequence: TGTGCCAGCAGTTTCCAGTACGAGCAGTACTTC.

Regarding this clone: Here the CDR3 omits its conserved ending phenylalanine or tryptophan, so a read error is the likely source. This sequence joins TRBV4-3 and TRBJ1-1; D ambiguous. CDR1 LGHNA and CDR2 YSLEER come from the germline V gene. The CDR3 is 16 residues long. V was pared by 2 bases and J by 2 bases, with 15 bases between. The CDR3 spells CASSQWFGDDNTEAFS. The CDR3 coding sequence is TGCGCCAGCAGCCAATGGTTCGGCGACGATAACACTGAAGCTTTCTCT.

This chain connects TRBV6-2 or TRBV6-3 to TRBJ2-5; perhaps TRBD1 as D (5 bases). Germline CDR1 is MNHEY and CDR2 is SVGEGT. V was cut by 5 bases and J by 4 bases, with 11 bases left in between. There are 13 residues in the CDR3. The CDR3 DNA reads TGTGCCAGCAGTGCCAGGGTGGCAGAGACCCAGTACTTC. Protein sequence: CASSARVAETQYF.

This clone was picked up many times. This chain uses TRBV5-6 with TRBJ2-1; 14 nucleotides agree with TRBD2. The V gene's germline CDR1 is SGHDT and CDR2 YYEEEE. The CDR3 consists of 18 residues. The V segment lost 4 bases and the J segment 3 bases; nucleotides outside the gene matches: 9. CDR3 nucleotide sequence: TGTGCCAGCAGCGGAACCGGGACTAGCGGGAGTTACTACAATGAGCAGTTCTTC. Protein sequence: CASSGTGTSGSYYNEQFF.

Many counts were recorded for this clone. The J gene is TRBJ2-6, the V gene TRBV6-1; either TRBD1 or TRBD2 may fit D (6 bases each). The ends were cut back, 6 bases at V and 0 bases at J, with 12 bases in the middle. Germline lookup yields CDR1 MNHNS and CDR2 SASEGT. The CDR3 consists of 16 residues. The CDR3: CASSGGTRSGANVLTF. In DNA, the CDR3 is TGTGCCAGCAGCGGAGGGACACGCTCTGGGGCCAACGTCCTGACTTTC.

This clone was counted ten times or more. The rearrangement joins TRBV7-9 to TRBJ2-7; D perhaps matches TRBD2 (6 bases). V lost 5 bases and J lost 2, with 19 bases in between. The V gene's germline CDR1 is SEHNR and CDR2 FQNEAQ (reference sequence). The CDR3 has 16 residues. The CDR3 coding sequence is TGTGCCAGCAGCCCAGGGAGAGGAGGGGCGGCCTACGAGCAGTACTTC. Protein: CASSPGRGGAAYEQYF.

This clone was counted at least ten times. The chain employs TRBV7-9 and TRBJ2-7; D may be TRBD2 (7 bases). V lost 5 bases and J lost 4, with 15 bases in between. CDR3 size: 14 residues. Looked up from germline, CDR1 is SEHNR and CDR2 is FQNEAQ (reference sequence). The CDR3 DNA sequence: TGTGCCAGCAGCCGACGGGGGGCGCTTTACGAGCAGTACTTC. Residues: CASSRRGALYEQYF.

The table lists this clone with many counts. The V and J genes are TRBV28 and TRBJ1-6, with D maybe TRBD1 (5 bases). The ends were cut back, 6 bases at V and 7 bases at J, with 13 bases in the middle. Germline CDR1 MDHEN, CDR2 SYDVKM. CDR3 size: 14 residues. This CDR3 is CASSLPGGNSPLHF. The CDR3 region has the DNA TGTGCCAGCAGCCTCCCCGGGGGAAATTCACCCCTCCACTTT.

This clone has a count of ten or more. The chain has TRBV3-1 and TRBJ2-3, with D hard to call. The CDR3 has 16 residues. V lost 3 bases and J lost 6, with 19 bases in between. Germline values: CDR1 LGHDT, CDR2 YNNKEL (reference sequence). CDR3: CASSHATAPVSDTQYF. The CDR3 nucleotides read TGTGCCAGCAGCCACGCCACCGCGCCGGTCTCGGATACGCAGTATTTT.

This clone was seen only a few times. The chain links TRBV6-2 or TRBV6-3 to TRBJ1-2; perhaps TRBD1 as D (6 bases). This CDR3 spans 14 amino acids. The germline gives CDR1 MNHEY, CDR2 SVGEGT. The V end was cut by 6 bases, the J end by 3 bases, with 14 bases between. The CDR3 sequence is CASSRTVLDYGYTF. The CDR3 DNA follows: TGTGCCAGCAGCCGGACAGTCCTTGACTATGGCTACACCTTC.

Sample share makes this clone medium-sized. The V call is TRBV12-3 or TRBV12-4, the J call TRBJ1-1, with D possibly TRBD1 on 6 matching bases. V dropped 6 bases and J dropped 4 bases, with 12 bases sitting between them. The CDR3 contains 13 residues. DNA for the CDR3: TGTGCCAGCAGGAACAGGGTAGGCACTGAAGCTTTCTTT. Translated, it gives CASRNRVGTEAFF.

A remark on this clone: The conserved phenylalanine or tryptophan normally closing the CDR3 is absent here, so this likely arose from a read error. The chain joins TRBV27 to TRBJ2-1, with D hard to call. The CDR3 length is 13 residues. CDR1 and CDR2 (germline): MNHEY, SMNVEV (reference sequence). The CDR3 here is CASSLGSHNEQFI. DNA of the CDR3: TGCGCCAGCAGTTTAGGTTCCCACAATGAGCAGTTCATC.

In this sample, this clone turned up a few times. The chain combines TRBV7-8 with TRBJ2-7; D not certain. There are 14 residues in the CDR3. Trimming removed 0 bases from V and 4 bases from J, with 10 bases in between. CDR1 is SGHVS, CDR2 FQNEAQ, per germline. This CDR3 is CASSLAVDLYEQYF. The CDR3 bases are TGTGCCAGCAGCTTAGCGGTCGACCTTTACGAGCAGTACTTC. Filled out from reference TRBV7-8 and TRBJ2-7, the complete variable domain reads GAGVSQSPRYKVAKRGQDVALRCDPISGHVSLFWYQQALGQGPEFLTYFQNEAQLDKSGLPSDRFFAERPEGSVSTLKIQRTQQEDSAVYLCASSLAVDLYEQYFGPGTRLTVT.

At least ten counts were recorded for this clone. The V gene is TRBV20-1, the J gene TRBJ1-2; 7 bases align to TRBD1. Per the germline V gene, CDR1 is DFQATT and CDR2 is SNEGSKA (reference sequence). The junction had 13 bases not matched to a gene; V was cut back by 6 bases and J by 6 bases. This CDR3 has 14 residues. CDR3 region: CSARTGSFSDGYTF. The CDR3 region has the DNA TGCAGTGCGCGGACAGGCTCCTTTTCTGATGGCTACACCTTC.

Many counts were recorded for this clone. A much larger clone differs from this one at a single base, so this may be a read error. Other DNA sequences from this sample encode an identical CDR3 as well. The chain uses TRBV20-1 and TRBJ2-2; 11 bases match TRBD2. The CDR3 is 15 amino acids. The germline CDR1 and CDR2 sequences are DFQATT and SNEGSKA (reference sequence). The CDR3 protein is CSARDRTSGLGELFF. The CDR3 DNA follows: TGCAGTGCTAGAGATCGGACTAGCGGGCTCGGGGAGCTGTTCTTT.

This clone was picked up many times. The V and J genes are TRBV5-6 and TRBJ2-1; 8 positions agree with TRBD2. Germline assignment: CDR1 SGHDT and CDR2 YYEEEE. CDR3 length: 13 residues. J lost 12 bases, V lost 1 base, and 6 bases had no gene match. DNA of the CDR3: TGTGCCAGCAGCTTGTGGGGCGGGAGGATGCAGTTCTTC. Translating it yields CASSLWGGRMQFF.

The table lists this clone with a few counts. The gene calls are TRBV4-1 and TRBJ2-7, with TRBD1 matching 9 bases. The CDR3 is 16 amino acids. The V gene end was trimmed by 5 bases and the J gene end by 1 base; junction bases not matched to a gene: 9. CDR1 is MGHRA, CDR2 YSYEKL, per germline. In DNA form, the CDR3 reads TGCGCCAGCAGCTCCCGGGGGACAGGGACATCCTACGAGCAGTACTTC. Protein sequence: CASSSRGTGTSYEQYF.

In nucleotides, the CDR3 is TGTGAAAGCAGTTTCAGCAGGGCTGGGACCCAGTACTTC. Translation: CESSFSRAGTQYF. The chain is built from TRBV28 and TRBJ2-5; TRBD1 might be the D (5 bases). This CDR3 spans 13 amino acids. CDR1 is MDHEN and CDR2 is SYDVKM in the germline V gene.

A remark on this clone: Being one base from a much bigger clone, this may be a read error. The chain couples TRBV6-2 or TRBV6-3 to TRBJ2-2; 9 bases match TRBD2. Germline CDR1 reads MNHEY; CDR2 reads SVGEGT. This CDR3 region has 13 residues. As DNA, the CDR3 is TGTGCCACGACTAGCGGAAACACCTGGGAGCTGTTTTTT. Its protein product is CATTSGNTWELFF.

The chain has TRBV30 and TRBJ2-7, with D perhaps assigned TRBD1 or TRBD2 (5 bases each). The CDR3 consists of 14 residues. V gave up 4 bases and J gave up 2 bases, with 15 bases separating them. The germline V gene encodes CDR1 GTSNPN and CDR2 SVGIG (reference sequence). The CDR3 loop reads CAWTEGLGAYEQYF. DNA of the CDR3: TGTGCCTGGACCGAGGGTTTGGGGGCCTACGAGCAGTACTTC.

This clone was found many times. CDR3 amino acids: CASSIPLATSTDTQYF. The CDR3 coding sequence is TGCGCCAGCAGCATTCCCCTAGCGACTAGCACAGATACGCAGTATTTT. The chain joins TRBV5-1 to TRBJ2-3; D may be TRBD2 (6 bases). The CDR3 length is 16 residues. Germline V gene lookup returns CDR1 SGHRS and CDR2 YFSETQ. The ends were cut back, 4 bases at V and 0 bases at J, with 15 bases in the middle.

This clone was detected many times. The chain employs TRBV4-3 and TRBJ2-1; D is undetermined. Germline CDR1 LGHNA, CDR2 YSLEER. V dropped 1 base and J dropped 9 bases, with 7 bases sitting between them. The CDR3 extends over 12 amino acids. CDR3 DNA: TGCGCCAGCAGCCAAGGCAACGGTGAGCAGTTCTTC. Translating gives CASSQGNGEQFF.

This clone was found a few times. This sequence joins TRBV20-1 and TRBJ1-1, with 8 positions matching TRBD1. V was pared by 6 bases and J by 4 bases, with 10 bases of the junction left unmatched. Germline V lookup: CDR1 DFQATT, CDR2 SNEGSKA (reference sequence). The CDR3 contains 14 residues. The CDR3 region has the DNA TGCAGTGCCTCGGAATTGGACAGGGTCACTGAAGCTTTCTTT. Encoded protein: CSASELDRVTEAFF.

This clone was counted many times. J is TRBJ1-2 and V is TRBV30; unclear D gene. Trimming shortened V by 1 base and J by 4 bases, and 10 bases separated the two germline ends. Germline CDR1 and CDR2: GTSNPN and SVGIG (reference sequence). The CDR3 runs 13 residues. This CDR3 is CAWSADLAYGYTF. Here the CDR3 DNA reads TGTGCCTGGAGTGCGGACCTTGCCTATGGCTACACCTTC. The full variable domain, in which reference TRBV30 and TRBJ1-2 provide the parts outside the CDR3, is SQTIHQWPATLVQPVGSPLSLECTVEGTSNPNLYWYRQAAGRGLQLLFYSVGIGQISSEVPQNLSASRPQDRQFILSSKKLLLSDSGFYLCAWSADLAYGYTFGSGTRLTVV.

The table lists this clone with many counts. CDR3 amino acids: CASRLTGTGGGTEAFF. CDR3 DNA sequence: TGTGCCAGCAGACTAACCGGGACAGGGGGCGGAACTGAAGCTTTCTTT. The J gene is TRBJ1-1, the V gene TRBV28; the match to TRBD1 covers 12 bases. Per the germline V gene, CDR1 is MDHEN and CDR2 is SYDVKM. The CDR3 consists of 16 residues. Germline trimming cut 6 bases from V and 5 bases from J; bases unmatched to any gene: 10.